The rows below give T cell receptor beta chains drawn from one sample of a study of T cell responses to AZD1222 COVID-19 vaccine. TCRdb's copy holds only in-frame clones and misses some; the assay was immunoSEQ multiplex PCR. The sample has about 120,000 clones; about nine tenths are singletons. The sample was peripheral blood, taken on day 0 of AZD1222 vaccination. The receptors stem from an adult in good health. Both conserved end residues are part of each CDR3. D genes are given only for firm matches. Clone size is given for some rows only: seen once, a few or many times, or a class if the clone is expanded.

v_gene	abundance	j_gene	d_gene	CDR3nt	CDR3aa
TRBV5-1	-	TRBJ1-2	TRBD1	TGCGCCAGCACCCGGAATACAGGGGAATATGGCTACACCTTC	CASTRNTGEYGYTF
TRBV6-5	-	TRBJ1-1	-	TGTGCCAGCAGTTCGGACCCCTGGGGGAACACTGAAGCTTTCTTT	CASSSDPWGNTEAFF
TRBV20-1	-	TRBJ1-3	-	TGCAGTGCTAGTCCCGGGACACCATTCTCTGGAAACACCATATATTTT	CSASPGTPFSGNTIYF
TRBV4-1	-	TRBJ1-4	TRBD1	TGCGCCAGCAGTCGGGACAGGGGGGCAACTAATGAAAAACTGTTTTTT	CASSRDRGATNEKLFF
TRBV18	-	TRBJ2-2	-	TGTGCCAGCTCGCGTCGGGACTCACTTCAAGGGGAGCTGTTTTTT	CASSRRDSLQGELFF
TRBV12-5	-	TRBJ2-5	-	TGTGCTAGTGGTTTAAGAGAGACCCAGTACTTC	CASGLRETQYF
TRBV5-4	-	TRBJ2-1	TRBD2	TGTGCCAGCAGCTTGCGAGCGGGAGCCGCCGGGTTCTTC	CASSLRAGAAGFF
TRBV7-7	-	TRBJ2-5	TRBD2	TGTGCTAGCAGCTTAGGCACTAGCGGGGTGGAGACCCAGTACTTC	CASSLGTSGVETQYF
TRBV7-8	-	TRBJ1-1	TRBD1	TGTGCCAGCAGCTTAGCGGACAGGGGTGGATCATCTGAAGCTTTCTTT	CASSLADRGGSSEAFF
TRBV4-3	-	TRBJ1-4	-	TGCGCCAGCAGCCTCGGGACGGATAATGAAAAACTGTTTTTT	CASSLGTDNEKLFF
TRBV28	-	TRBJ2-7	TRBD2	TGTGCCAGCACCAAAAGTGGGGAAGTAGCGGGAGGTACCTACGAGCAGTACTTC	CASTKSGEVAGGTYEQYF
TRBV6-6	-	TRBJ2-1	TRBD2	TGTGCCAGCAGTGGCGGGAGCTCCTACAATGAGCAGTTCTTC	CASSGGSSYNEQFF
TRBV2	few	TRBJ1-3	-	TGTGCCACCCCAACCGTGGGAAACACCATATATTTT	CATPTVGNTIYF
TRBV15	few	TRBJ1-3	-	TGTGCCACCGCGTCTGACTCTGGAAACACCATATATTTT	CATASDSGNTIYF
TRBV6-5	-	TRBJ2-2	TRBD2	TGTGCCAGCAGTTGGGGGAGGGTCGCCGGGGAGCTGTTTTTT	CASSWGRVAGELFF
TRBV2	-	TRBJ1-1	-	TGTGCCAGCAGTGATTTGGTAGGGGACACTGAAGCTTTCTTT	CASSDLVGDTEAFF
TRBV7-9	-	TRBJ2-4	TRBD1	TGTGCCAGCAGCCTCTTCGAACAGGGGGAAAACATTCAGTACTTC	CASSLFEQGENIQYF
TRBV10-3	-	TRBJ1-2	-	TGTGCCATCAGTGAGGGCCAGATGATTTATGGCTACACCTTC	CAISEGQMIYGYTF
TRBV7-3	once	TRBJ2-2	-	TGTGCCAGCAGCCCCGGGACTGCTGCGAACACCGGGGAGCTGTTTTTT	CASSPGTAANTGELFF
TRBV7-6	-	TRBJ2-6	-	TGTGCCAGCAGATCCAGGGTCTCTGGGGCCAACGTCCTGACTTTC	CASRSRVSGANVLTF
TRBV6-5	few	TRBJ1-6	TRBD1	TGTGCCAGCAGGGCAGGGGGCAGGGATTCACCCCTCCACTTT	CASRAGGRDSPLHF
TRBV27	-	TRBJ2-1	TRBD2	TGTGCCAGCAGTTCCGGGACTAGCGGGGGTATCAATGAGCAGTTCTTC	CASSSGTSGGINEQFF